Listed here are 29 T cell receptor beta chains from one sample, sequenced in a study of untreated major depressive disorder. Clones were sequenced by immunoSEQ multiplex PCR, and TCRdb holds only the in-frame ones, with some missing. This repertoire shows about 19,000 clones, roughly nine tenths found once; its top ten account for around 0.6%. Study-level points and caveats: TRBV05-01 (Vbeta 5.1) usage was higher in CD4+ T cells of depressed patients than controls.

These receptors lack a known antigen. What was sequenced was CD4+ T cells from PBMCs. The receptor set was obtained from a woman in her thirties or forties with major depressive disorder.

V usage is TRBV4-2 and J usage is TRBJ1-3; TRBD1 matches 9 bases. The germline gives CDR1 LGHNA, CDR2 YNFKEQ. V gave up 4 bases and J gave up 1 base; unmatched junction bases: 5. This CDR3 has 16 residues. CDR3 sequence (DNA): TGTGCCAGCAGCCTGCAGGACAGGGGATCTGGAAACACCATATATTTT. Its protein product is CASSLQDRGSGNTIYF.

V is TRBV7-8 and J is TRBJ2-7; D ambiguous. The CDR3 runs 15 residues. V dropped 3 bases and J dropped 3 bases, with 15 bases sitting between them. Germline V gene sequence: CDR1 SGHVS, CDR2 FQNEAQ. The CDR3 DNA is TGTGCCAGCAGCTTCGGGCACACAAGTGGCTACGAGCAGTACTTC. It specifies CASSFGHTSGYEQYF.

This rearrangement joins TRBV6-6 to TRBJ2-7; 10 nucleotides line up with TRBD1. The germline CDR1 and CDR2 sequences are MNHNY and SVGAGI (reference sequence). CDR3 size: 11 residues. Unmatched junction bases numbered 7, after V lost 8 bases and J lost 12 bases. The CDR3 DNA is TGTGCCAGCTCTGACAGGGGGCCTGTGTACTTC. Translation gives CASSDRGPVYF.

The V gene is TRBV29-1, the J gene TRBJ1-2; D is uncertain. The CDR3 runs to 12 residues. The germline gives CDR1 SQVTM, CDR2 ANQGSEA. The V end was cut by 1 base, the J end by 8 bases, with 11 bases between. CDR3 sequence (DNA): TGCAGCGTTGAAGGCGGGATGGGGGGCTACACCTTC. This gives the protein CSVEGGMGGYTF.

The chain recombines TRBV5-4 with TRBJ2-7; weak D call: TRBD2 (6 bases). CDR3 size: 13 residues. Trimming took 7 bases from V and 2 from J, leaving 13 bases between them. In germline, CDR1 is SGHNT, CDR2 YYREEE (reference sequence). CDR3 residues: CASHLERAYEQYF. DNA for the CDR3: TGTGCCAGCCACCTCGAGCGGGCCTACGAGCAGTACTTC.

The V call is TRBV5-6, the J call TRBJ1-2, with 7 bases matching TRBD1. V was clipped by 5 bases and J by 14 bases; unmatched bases: 9. The CDR3 runs 11 residues. CDR1 and CDR2 (germline): SGHDT, YYEEEE. In nucleotides, the CDR3 is TGTGCCAGCAGTTCGGGACAGCCTCTGACCTTC. It specifies CASSSGQPLTF.

This chain connects TRBV5-1 to TRBJ1-2; the D is unclear. V shed 3 bases and J shed 4 bases, with 7 bases lying between them. The CDR3 is 12 residues long. Germline lookup yields CDR1 SGHRS and CDR2 YFSETQ. The CDR3 DNA reads TGCGCCAGCAGCTACGACGCCTATGGCTACACCTTC. As protein: CASSYDAYGYTF.

The V call is TRBV5-1, the J call TRBJ2-1; D remains ambiguous. The germline CDR1 and CDR2 sequences are SGHRS and YFSETQ. The CDR3 spans 13 residues. V lost 2 bases and J 0 bases, leaving 3 bases between the germline ends. Here the CDR3 DNA reads TGCGCCAGCAGCTTCGCCTCCTACAATGAGCAGTTCTTC. This sequence encodes CASSFASYNEQFF.

The chain is built from TRBV7-8 and TRBJ1-6, with D perhaps matching TRBD1 (5 bases). Germline assignment: CDR1 SGHVS and CDR2 FQNEAQ. This CDR3 spans 17 amino acids. V was shortened by 3 bases and J by 7 bases, with 19 bases between the two germline ends. The CDR3, as DNA: TGTGCCAGCAGCTTTTCGCCGACTCGACAGAGAAATTCACCCCTCCACTTT. Its protein product is CASSFSPTRQRNSPLHF.

The chain carries TRBV6-5 and TRBJ1-2; 7 bases fit TRBD1. Germline CDR1 and CDR2: MNHEY and SVGAGI. The V and J ends lost 7 bases and 6 bases, in that order; junction bases with no gene match: 8. The CDR3 consists of 13 residues. CDR3: CASIGDRANGYTF. The CDR3 bases are TGTGCCAGCATCGGTGACAGGGCTAATGGCTACACCTTC.

This clone was recorded only once. The chain couples TRBV5-1 to TRBJ2-3, with D possibly TRBD1 on 5 matching bases. Trimming removed 1 base from V and 5 bases from J, with 8 bases in between. Germline CDR1 and CDR2: SGHRS and YFSETQ. The CDR3 is made up of 13 amino acids. The CDR3 coding sequence is TGCGCCAGCAGCTTGAACCAGGGAGATACGCAGTATTTT. Encoded protein: CASSLNQGDTQYF.

V is TRBV30 and J is TRBJ1-6; D is unresolved. CDR1 GTSNPN and CDR2 SVGIG come from the germline V gene (reference sequence). The CDR3 extends over 12 amino acids. The CDR3 nucleotides are TGTCCGTGGGTAGTCTATAATTCACCCCTCCACTTT. Translated, it gives CPWVVYNSPLHF. The full variable domain, with the rest looked up from reference TRBV30 and TRBJ1-6, is SQTIHQWPATLVQPVGSPLSLECTVEGTSNPNLYWYRQAAGRGLQLLFYSVGIGQISSEVPQNLSASRPQDRQFILSSKKLLLSDSGFYLCPWVVYNSPLHFGNGTRLTVT.

The chain uses TRBV15 and TRBJ2-4; D might be TRBD2 (5 bases). The V gene's germline CDR1 is LNHNV and CDR2 YYDKDF (reference sequence). This CDR3 has 16 amino acids. With 2 bases removed from V and 2 bases from J, the gap between germline ends came to 13 bases. In nucleotides, the CDR3 is TGTGCCACCAGCAGACCCCCTTCGGGGACCAAAAACATTCAGTACTTC. Its translation: CATSRPPSGTKNIQYF. Supplemented by reference TRBV15 and TRBJ2-4, the full variable domain reads DAMVIQNPRYQVTQFGKPVTLSCSQTLNHNVMYWYQQKSSQAPKLLFHYYDKDFNNEADTPDNFQSRRPNTSFCFLDIRSPGLGDTAMYLCATSRPPSGTKNIQYFGAGTRLSVL.

The chain combines TRBV29-1 with TRBJ1-5; unclear D gene. The CDR3 has 13 amino acids. Trimming took 7 bases from V and 8 from J, leaving 18 bases between them. Germline V gene lookup returns CDR1 SQVTM and CDR2 ANQGSEA. The CDR3 DNA reads TGCAGCGACCCCCCAGCGACGGAAGAGCCCCAGCATTTT. This codes for CSDPPATEEPQHF.

The chain couples TRBV6-5 to TRBJ2-5; D possibly corresponds to TRBD1 (6 bases). This CDR3 comprises 14 residues. Trimming left V 6 bases short and J 4 bases short, with 15 bases between. Germline V gene sequence: CDR1 MNHEY, CDR2 SVGAGI. The CDR3 spells CASRHPNRAETQYF. Here the CDR3 DNA reads TGTGCCAGCAGGCACCCCAACAGGGCAGAGACCCAGTACTTC.

The rearrangement links TRBV9 to TRBJ1-2; 7 bases are shared with TRBD1. The germline gives CDR1 SGDLS, CDR2 YYNGEE. V trimming: 4 bases; J trimming: 7 bases; junction bases outside the gene matches: 4. There are 12 residues in the CDR3. For the CDR3, the DNA is TGTGCCAGCAGCTCGACAGGGTTTGGCTACACCTTC. Amino acid sequence: CASSSTGFGYTF.

This chain joins TRBV2 and TRBJ1-2; the D is unclear. The germline gives CDR1 SNHLY, CDR2 FYNNEI. The CDR3 runs 15 residues. V lost 2 bases and J 4 bases, leaving 14 bases between the germline ends. The CDR3 DNA is TGTGCCAGCAGTGAACAAGGCGGGGTAGCCTATGGCTACACCTTC. Amino acid sequence: CASSEQGGVAYGYTF.

The V and J genes are TRBV5-6 and TRBJ2-7; TRBD2 agrees at 7 bases. The germline CDR1 and CDR2 sequences are SGHDT and YYEEEE. Trimming cost V 3 bases and J 3 bases; bases outside gene matches: 15. CDR3 length: 17 residues. CDR3 in amino acids: CASSWRGNRVGFYEQYV. CDR3 sequence (DNA): TGTGCCAGCAGCTGGCGGGGGAACCGGGTGGGCTTCTACGAGCAGTACGTC.

V and J are TRBV11-2 and TRBJ1-1, with TRBD1 as a possible D gene (5 bases). V lost 7 bases and J lost 3, with 18 bases in between. The CDR3 contains 15 residues. Germline V lookup: CDR1 SGHAT, CDR2 FQNNGV. DNA of the CDR3: TGTGCCAGCACACAAAGGGCGGCAGGGTACACTGAAGCTTTCTTT. Protein sequence: CASTQRAAGYTEAFF. The entire variable domain, with the rest obtained from reference TRBV11-2 and TRBJ1-1, is as follows: EAGVAQSPRYKIIEKRQSVAFWCNPISGHATLYWYQQILGQGPKLLIQFQNNGVVDDSQLPKDRFSAERLKGVDSTLKIQPAKLEDSAVYLCASTQRAAGYTEAFFGQGTRLTVV.

By sample share, this clone is medium-sized. The V and J genes are TRBV2 and TRBJ2-3; 9 nucleotides align to TRBD2. Germline-derived CDR1 and CDR2 are SNHLY and FYNNEI. The CDR3 totals 16 residues. Trimming removed 4 bases from V and 2 bases from J; junction bases left unmatched: 7. As DNA, the CDR3 is TGTGCCAGCAGTGTAGCTAGCGGGACTAACACAGATACGCAGTATTTT. Its translation is CASSVASGTNTDTQYF.

This sequence joins TRBV5-4 and TRBJ2-3; D remains ambiguous. Germline CDR1 is SGHNT and CDR2 is YYREEE (reference sequence). This CDR3 region has 14 residues. Trimming took off 2 bases at V and 0 bases at J, with 7 bases between the two ends. CDR3 sequence reads: CASSLVASTDTQYF. The CDR3 coding sequence is TGTGCCAGCAGCTTAGTTGCTAGCACAGATACGCAGTATTTT.

This chain uses TRBV10-3 with TRBJ1-1; the D is unclear. V was trimmed by 2 bases and J by 7 bases, leaving 8 bases between them. Germline V CDR1 and CDR2: ENHRY, SYGVKD. This CDR3 spans 12 amino acids. CDR3 amino acids: CAISERVDEAFF. The CDR3 DNA sequence: TGTGCCATCAGTGAGAGGGTGGATGAAGCTTTCTTT.

This chain connects TRBV7-2 to TRBJ1-6, with 7 bases fitting TRBD1. Germline trimming cut 5 bases from V and 6 bases from J; bases unmatched to any gene: 10. The CDR3 runs to 16 residues. CDR1 is SGHTA, CDR2 FQGNSA, per germline. DNA for the CDR3: TGTGCCAGCAGCGCGAGCCCGGGACAGCTTAATTCACCCCTCCACTTT. It yields the protein CASSASPGQLNSPLHF.

CDR3 region: CAWNKGIYNEQFF. The CDR3 DNA reads TGTGCCTGGAATAAAGGCATCTACAATGAGCAGTTCTTC. The rearrangement joins TRBV30 to TRBJ2-1; D not certain. CDR1 and CDR2 from the germline V gene are GTSNPN and SVGIG (reference sequence). The CDR3 runs to 13 residues. Trimming pared 4 bases from V and 3 bases from J, leaving 10 bases between.

The chain carries TRBV27 and TRBJ1-3; maybe TRBD1 (5 bases). V lost 0 bases, J lost 4 bases, and 7 bases lay in between. The V gene's germline CDR1 is MNHEY and CDR2 SMNVEV (reference sequence). The CDR3 spans 14 residues. The CDR3 region is CASSLSRGGNTIYF. CDR3 bases: TGTGCCAGCAGTTTATCCCGGGGCGGAAACACCATATATTTT.

The chain couples TRBV30 to TRBJ2-7; D call uncertain. The CDR3 covers 12 residues. Germline V gene sequence: CDR1 GTSNPN, CDR2 SVGIG (reference sequence). Trimming removed 3 bases from V and 2 bases from J, with 8 bases in between. As DNA, the CDR3 is TGTGCCTGGAGACGGGCTCCCTACGAGCAGTACTTC. Translation gives CAWRRAPYEQYF.

Only one count was recorded for this clone. The chain carries TRBV6-5 and TRBJ1-4; TRBD1 matches at 7 bases. Looked up from germline, CDR1 is MNHEY and CDR2 is SVGAGI. V was clipped by 6 bases and J by 4 bases; unmatched bases: 8. The length of the CDR3 is 15 residues. CDR3 sequence reads: CASRRDRTINEKLFF. The DNA of the CDR3 is TGTGCCAGCAGAAGGGACAGAACGATTAATGAAAAACTGTTTTTT.

This clone was detected only once. The chain carries TRBV11-3 and TRBJ1-2; unclear D gene. V shed 5 bases and J shed 3 bases, with 10 bases lying between them. Germline CDR1 and CDR2: SGHNT and YENEEA. CDR3 length: 13 amino acids. For the CDR3, the DNA is TGTGCCAGCAGCAGGAGAGAACACTATGGCTACACCTTC. Amino acids: CASSRREHYGYTF.

This chain uses TRBV19 with TRBJ1-5; D ambiguous. This CDR3 has 13 residues. From germline, CDR1 is LNHDA and CDR2 SQIVND (reference sequence). V lost 1 base and J 6 bases, leaving 7 bases between the germline ends. CDR3 DNA sequence: TGTGCCAGTAGTATAGCAGGTGTTCAGCCCCAGCATTTT. Its translation is CASSIAGVQPQHF.